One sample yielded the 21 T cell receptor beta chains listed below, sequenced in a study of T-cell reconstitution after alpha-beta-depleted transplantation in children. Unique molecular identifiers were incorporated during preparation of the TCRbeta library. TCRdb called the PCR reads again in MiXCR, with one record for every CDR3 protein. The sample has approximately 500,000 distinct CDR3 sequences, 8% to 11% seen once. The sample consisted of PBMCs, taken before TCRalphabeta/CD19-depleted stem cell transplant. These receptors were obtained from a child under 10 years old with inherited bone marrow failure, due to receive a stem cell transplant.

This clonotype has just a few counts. As DNA, the CDR3 is TGTGCCAGCAGTTCAGGACTAGCGGGAGTCGAGCAGTACTTC. Its translation is CASSSGLAGVEQYF. The V and J genes are TRBV12-3 or TRBV12-4 and TRBJ2-7, with 13 bases identical to TRBD2. The CDR3 spans 14 residues. J lost 6 bases, V lost 4 bases, and 3 bases had no gene match.

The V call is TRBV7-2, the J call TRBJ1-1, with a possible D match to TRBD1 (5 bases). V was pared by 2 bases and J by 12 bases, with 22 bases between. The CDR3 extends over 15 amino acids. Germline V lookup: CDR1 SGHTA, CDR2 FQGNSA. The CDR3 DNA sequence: TGTGCCAGCAGCTTAACCCCCGGGGGACCGGTAAAAACTTTCTTT. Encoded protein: CASSLTPGGPVKTFF.

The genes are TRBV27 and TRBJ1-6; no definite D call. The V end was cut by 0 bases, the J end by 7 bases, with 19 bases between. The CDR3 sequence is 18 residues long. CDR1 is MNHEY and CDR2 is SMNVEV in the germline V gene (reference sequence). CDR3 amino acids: CASSLSITTSGSNSPLHF. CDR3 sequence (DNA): TGTGCCAGCAGTTTATCGATAACTACGTCCGGCTCGAATTCACCCCTCCACTTT.

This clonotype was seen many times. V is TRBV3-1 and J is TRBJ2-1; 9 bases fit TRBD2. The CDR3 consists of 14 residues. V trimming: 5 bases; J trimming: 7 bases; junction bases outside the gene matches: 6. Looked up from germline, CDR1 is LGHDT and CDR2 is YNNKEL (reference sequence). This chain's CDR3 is CASSVAGGENEQFF. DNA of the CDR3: TGTGCCAGCAGCGTCGCGGGAGGGGAAAATGAGCAGTTCTTC.

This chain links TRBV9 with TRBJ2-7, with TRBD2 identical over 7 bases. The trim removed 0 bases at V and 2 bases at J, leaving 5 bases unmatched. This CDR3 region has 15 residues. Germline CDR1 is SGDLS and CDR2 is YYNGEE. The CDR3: CASSVDGGRAYEQYF. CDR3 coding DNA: TGTGCCAGCAGCGTAGACGGGGGGAGGGCCTACGAGCAGTACTTC. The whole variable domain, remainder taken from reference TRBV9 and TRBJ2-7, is DSGVTQTPKHLITATGQRVTLRCSPRSGDLSVYWYQQSLDQGLQFLIQYYNGEERAKGNILERFSAQQFPDLHSELNLSSLELGDSALYFCASSVDGGRAYEQYFGPGTRLTVT.

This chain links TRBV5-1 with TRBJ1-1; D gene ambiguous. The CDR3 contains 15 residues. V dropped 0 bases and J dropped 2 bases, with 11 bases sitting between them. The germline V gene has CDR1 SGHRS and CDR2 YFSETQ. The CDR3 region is CASSLGPGTNTEAFF. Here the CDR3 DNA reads TGCGCCAGCAGCTTGGGTCCAGGAACAAACACTGAAGCTTTCTTT. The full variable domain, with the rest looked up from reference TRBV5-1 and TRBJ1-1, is KAGVTQTPRYLIKTRGQQVTLSCSPISGHRSVSWYQQTPGQGLQFLFEYFSETQRNKGNFPGRFSGRQFSNSRSEMNVSTLELGDSALYLCASSLGPGTNTEAFFGQGTRLTVV.

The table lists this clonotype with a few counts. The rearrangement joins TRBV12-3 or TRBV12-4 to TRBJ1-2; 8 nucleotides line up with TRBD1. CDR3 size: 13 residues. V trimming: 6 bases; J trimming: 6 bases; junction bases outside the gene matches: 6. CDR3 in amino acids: CASRLDRADGYTF. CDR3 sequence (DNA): TGTGCCAGCAGACTGGACAGGGCGGATGGCTACACCTTC.

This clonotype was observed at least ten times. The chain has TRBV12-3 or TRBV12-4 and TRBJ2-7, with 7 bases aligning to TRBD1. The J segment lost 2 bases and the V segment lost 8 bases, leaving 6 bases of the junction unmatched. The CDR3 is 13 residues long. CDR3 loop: CASGTGQAYEQYF. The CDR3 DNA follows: TGTGCCAGCGGGACCGGACAGGCCTACGAGCAGTACTTC.

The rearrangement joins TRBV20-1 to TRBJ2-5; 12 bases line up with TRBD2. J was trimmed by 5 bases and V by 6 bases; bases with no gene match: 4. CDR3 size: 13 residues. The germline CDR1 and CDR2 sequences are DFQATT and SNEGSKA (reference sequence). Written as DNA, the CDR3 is TGCAGTGCCTGGACTAGCGGGAAGGAGACCCAGTACTTC. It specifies CSAWTSGKETQYF.

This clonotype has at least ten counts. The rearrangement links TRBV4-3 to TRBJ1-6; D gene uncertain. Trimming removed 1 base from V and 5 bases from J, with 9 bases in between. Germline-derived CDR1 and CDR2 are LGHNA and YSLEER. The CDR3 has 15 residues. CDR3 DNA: TGCGCCAGCAGCCAAGTGGGCAGAAATAATTCACCCCTCCACTTT. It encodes CASSQVGRNNSPLHF.

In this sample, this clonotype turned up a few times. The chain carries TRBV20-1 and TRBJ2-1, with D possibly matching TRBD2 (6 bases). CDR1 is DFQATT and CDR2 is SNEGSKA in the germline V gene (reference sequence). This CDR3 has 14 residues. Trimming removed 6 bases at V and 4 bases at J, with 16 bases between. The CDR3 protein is CSAPYWEAYNEQFF. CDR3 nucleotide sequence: TGCAGTGCCCCCTATTGGGAGGCTTACAATGAGCAGTTCTTC.

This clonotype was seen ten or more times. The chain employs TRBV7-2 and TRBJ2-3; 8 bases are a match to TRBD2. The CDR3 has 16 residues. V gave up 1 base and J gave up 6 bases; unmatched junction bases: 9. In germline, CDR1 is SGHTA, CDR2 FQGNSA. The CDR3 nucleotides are TGTGCCAGCAGCTTAGATACGGCGGGAGGATCCGATACGCAGTATTTT. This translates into CASSLDTAGGSDTQYF.

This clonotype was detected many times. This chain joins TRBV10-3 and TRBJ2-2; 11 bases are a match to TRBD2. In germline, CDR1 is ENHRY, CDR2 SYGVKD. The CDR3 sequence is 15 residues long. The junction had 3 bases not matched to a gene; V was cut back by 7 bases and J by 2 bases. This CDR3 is CAIKGLADNTGELFF. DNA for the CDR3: TGTGCCATCAAGGGACTAGCGGATAACACCGGGGAGCTGTTTTTT.

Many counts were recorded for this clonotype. CDR3 sequence (DNA): TGTGCCAGCAGTGCGAGGGCGACAGATACGCAGTATTTT. The encoded protein is CASSARATDTQYF. V is TRBV6-1 and J is TRBJ2-3, with a possible D match to TRBD2 (5 bases). Trimming left V 4 bases short and J 3 bases short, with 8 bases between. The CDR3 consists of 13 residues. Per the germline V gene, CDR1 is MNHNS and CDR2 is SASEGT.

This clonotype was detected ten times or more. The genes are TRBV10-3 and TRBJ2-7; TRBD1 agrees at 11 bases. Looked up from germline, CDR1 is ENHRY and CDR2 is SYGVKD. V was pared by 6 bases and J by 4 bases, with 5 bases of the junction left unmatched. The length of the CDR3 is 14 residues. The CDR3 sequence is CAIRGTGGKYEQYF. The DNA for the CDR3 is TGTGCCATCAGGGGGACAGGGGGGAAATACGAGCAGTACTTC.

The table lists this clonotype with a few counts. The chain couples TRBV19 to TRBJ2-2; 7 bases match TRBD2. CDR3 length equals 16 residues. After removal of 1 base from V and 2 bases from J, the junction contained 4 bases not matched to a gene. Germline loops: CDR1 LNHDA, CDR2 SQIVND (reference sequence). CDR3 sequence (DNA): TGTGCCAGTAGTATAGGGGCGGGAGCCAACACCGGGGAGCTGTTTTTT. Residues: CASSIGAGANTGELFF. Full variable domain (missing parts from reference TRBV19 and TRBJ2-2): DGGITQSPKYLFRKEGQNVTLSCEQNLNHDAMYWYRQDPGQGLRLIYYSQIVNDFQKGDIAEGYSVSREKKESFPLTVTSAQKNPTAFYLCASSIGAGANTGELFFGEGSRLTVL.

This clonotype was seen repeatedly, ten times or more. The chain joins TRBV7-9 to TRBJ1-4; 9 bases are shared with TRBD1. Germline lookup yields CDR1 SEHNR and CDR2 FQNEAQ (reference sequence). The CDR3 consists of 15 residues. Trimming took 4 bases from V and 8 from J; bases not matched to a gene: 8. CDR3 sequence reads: CASSSRTGEGEKLFF. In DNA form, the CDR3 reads TGTGCCAGCAGCTCCAGGACAGGGGAAGGGGAAAAACTGTTTTTT.

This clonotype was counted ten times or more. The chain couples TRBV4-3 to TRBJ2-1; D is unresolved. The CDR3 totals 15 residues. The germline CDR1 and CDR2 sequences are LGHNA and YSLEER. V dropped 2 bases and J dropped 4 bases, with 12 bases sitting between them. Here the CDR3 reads CASSQIGLVYNEQFF. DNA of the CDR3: TGCGCCAGCAGCCAAATCGGGCTAGTTTACAATGAGCAGTTCTTC.

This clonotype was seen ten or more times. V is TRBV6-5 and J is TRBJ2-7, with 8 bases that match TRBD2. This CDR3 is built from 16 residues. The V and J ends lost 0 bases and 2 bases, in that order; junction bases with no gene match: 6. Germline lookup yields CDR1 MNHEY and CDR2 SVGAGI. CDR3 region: CASSYSSLAGAYEQYF. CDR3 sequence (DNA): TGTGCCAGCAGTTACTCGAGTCTAGCGGGTGCCTACGAGCAGTACTTC.

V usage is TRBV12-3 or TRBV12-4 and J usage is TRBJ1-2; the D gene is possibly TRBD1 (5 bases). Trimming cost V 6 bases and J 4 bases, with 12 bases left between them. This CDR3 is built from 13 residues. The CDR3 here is CASSGGYSYGYTF. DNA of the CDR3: TGTGCCAGCAGCGGGGGTTACTCCTATGGCTACACCTTC.

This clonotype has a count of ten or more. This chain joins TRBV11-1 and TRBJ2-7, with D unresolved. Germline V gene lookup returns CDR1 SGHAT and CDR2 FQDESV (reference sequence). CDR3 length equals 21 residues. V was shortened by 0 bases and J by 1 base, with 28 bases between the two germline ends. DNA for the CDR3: TGTGCCAGCAGCTTAGCGTTTTCCTCTCAACGAACCACCGGGCCTTCCTACGAGCAGTACTTC. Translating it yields CASSLAFSSQRTTGPSYEQYF.